These 10 T cell receptor beta chains came from one sample sequenced in a study of cytomegalovirus exposure and HLA in healthy donors. The PCR had 60 Vbeta and 13 Jbeta primers. TCRdb's table, derived via immunoSEQ multiplex PCR, lists solely in-frame clones and lacks some. The sample carries about 210,000 clones, around 83% recorded once. Sequencing was done on a sample of PBMCs. The receptor set was obtained from a woman aged 45-65 years in good health and CMV-seropositive.

CDR3 amino acids: CASSATGANSPLHF. The CDR3 coding sequence is TGCGCCAGCAGCGCGACAGGGGCCAATTCACCCCTCCACTTT. This rearrangement joins TRBV5-1 to TRBJ1-6; 8 bases fit TRBD1. CDR3 length equals 14 residues. V was pared by 4 bases and J by 7 bases, with 4 bases of the junction left unmatched. Germline assignment: CDR1 SGHRS and CDR2 YFSETQ.

This clone was seen only a few times. The CDR3 spells CASSTGQGEGEKLFF. CDR3 in DNA: TGTGCCAGTAGTACTGGACAGGGGGAGGGTGAAAAACTGTTTTTT. The V and J genes are TRBV19 and TRBJ1-4; 10 nucleotides agree with TRBD1. The CDR3 sequence is 15 residues long. The junction had 6 bases not matched to a gene; V was cut back by 4 bases and J by 7 bases. Germline CDR1 reads LNHDA; CDR2 reads SQIVND (reference sequence).

The chain employs TRBV7-9 and TRBJ1-1; tentative D call: TRBD1 (6 bases). V was pared by 4 bases and J by 1 base, with 16 bases between. Germline V gene data show CDR1 as SEHNR and CDR2 as FQNEAQ (reference sequence). The CDR3 extends over 16 amino acids. The CDR3 nucleotides read TGTGCCAGCAGCTCCACCATCCACAGGGAGAACACTGAAGCTTTCTTT. Residues: CASSSTIHRENTEAFF.

The table lists this clone with a count of one. The V gene is TRBV7-6, the J gene TRBJ1-2; the D is unclear. The CDR3 spans 16 residues. V lost 5 bases to trimming and J lost 0 bases, with 16 bases between them. Germline CDR1 and CDR2: SGHVS and FNYEAQ. CDR3 protein: CASSRGMGNSNYGYTF. CDR3 DNA sequence: TGTGCCAGCAGCCGGGGAATGGGAAATTCTAACTATGGCTACACCTTC.

The chain is built from TRBV28 and TRBJ2-2, with TRBD2 matching over 7 bases. This CDR3 has 16 amino acids. Germline assignment: CDR1 MDHEN and CDR2 SYDVKM. V was pared by 2 bases and J by 0 bases, with 3 bases of the junction left unmatched. The CDR3 protein is CASSLGRGPNTGELFF. The CDR3 DNA reads as TGTGCCAGCAGTTTAGGGAGGGGCCCGAACACCGGGGAGCTGTTTTTT.

The chain links TRBV7-3 to TRBJ2-2; tentative D call: TRBD1 (6 bases). This CDR3 contains 14 residues. The V end lost 5 bases, the J end lost 7 bases, and 14 bases lay between the germline ends. Germline V gene sequence: CDR1 SGHTA, CDR2 FQGTGA. This chain's CDR3 is CASSTDQGSGELFF. CDR3 DNA: TGTGCCAGCAGCACTGACCAGGGGAGCGGGGAGCTGTTTTTT.

The rearrangement links TRBV5-6 to TRBJ1-1, with D possibly TRBD1 on 5 matching bases. V lost 6 bases to trimming and J lost 8 bases, with 14 bases between them. Per the germline V gene, CDR1 is SGHDT and CDR2 is YYEEEE. The CDR3 sequence is 12 residues long. Written as DNA, the CDR3 is TGTGCCAGCACTCCGGGGGTCGGCGAAGCTTTCTTT. Amino acids: CASTPGVGEAFF.

A few counts support this clone. V usage is TRBV6-6 and J usage is TRBJ1-4; TRBD1 aligns across 7 bases. Germline V gene sequence: CDR1 MNHNY, CDR2 SVGAGI (reference sequence). V trimming: 7 bases; J trimming: 5 bases; junction bases outside the gene matches: 7. The CDR3 runs to 14 residues. This CDR3 reads CASIQDRSNEKLFF. The CDR3, as DNA: TGTGCCAGCATTCAGGACAGGTCGAATGAAAAACTGTTTTTT.

This clone was counted a few times. This chain links TRBV6-1 with TRBJ2-7; weak D call: TRBD1 (6 bases). Germline V CDR1 and CDR2: MNHNS, SASEGT. The V end lost 6 bases, the J end lost 0 bases, and 12 bases lay between the germline ends. This CDR3 comprises 14 residues. This chain's CDR3 is CASSVDRNSYEQYF. The DNA for the CDR3 is TGTGCCAGCAGCGTAGACAGGAACTCCTACGAGCAGTACTTC.

The chain carries TRBV21-1 and TRBJ2-7; TRBD2, the table's D call, lacks a check against the DNA. TRBV21-1 is marked as a pseudogene. This CDR3 contains 15 residues. Here the CDR3 reads CASSKSSPSVYEQYF. Here the CDR3 DNA reads TGTGCCAGCAGCAAATCTAGCCCTAGCGTCTACGAGCAGTACTTC.